The sample holds one count of the clone carrying this TCR beta chain. Its matching antigen is unknown. Expressed TCRB transcripts were sequenced because the isolated RNA had all been reverse transcribed beforehand. TCRdb's copy holds only in-frame clones and misses some; the assay was immunoSEQ multiplex PCR. The sample shows around 99,000 clones, roughly 40% of them seen only once. The entry originates in a study of beta chain features in type 1 diabetes. Germline V CDR1 and CDR2: GTSNPN, SVGIG (reference sequence). The CDR3 runs to 17 residues. J was trimmed by 4 bases and V by 3 bases; bases with no gene match: 17. Notes on the study in general: Type 1 diabetes patients had moderately but significantly shorter TCRB CDR3s in all four CD4+ subsets.

This sequence originates from a woman aged 18-29 years in good health. This chain links TRBV30 with TRBJ2-7; 8 positions match TRBD2. Sequencing input: stem cell memory CD4+ T cells from blood. CDR3 sequence (DNA): TGTGCCTGGAGACCTGAGGGTATCCGGGAGGGCCATTACGAGCAGTACTTC. Encoded protein: CAWRPEGIREGHYEQYF.